The rows below give T cell receptor beta chains drawn from one sample of a study of T cell changes during pregnancy in multiple sclerosis. Sequencing used immunoSEQ multiplex PCR; TCRdb keeps in-frame clones, though not all of them. Of about 44,000 clones listed, 90% to 95% were seen once; the top ten hold around 0.5%. This material consisted of CD4+ T cells from peripheral blood mononuclear cells, taken in the first trimester of pregnancy. The source is a female donor with multiple sclerosis, enrolled in a pregnancy study. Each CDR3 is given with its conserved first and last residue. A D gene is named only where the DNA matches it firmly. Only some rows state a clone size, as once, few, many or a class for expanded clones.

abundance	j_gene	d_gene	v_gene	CDR3nt	CDR3aa
once	TRBJ1-2	-	TRBV7-9	TGTGCCAGCAGCTTAGGACGCGGCGGCGGCTTGAAGGGCTACACCTTC	CASSLGRGGGLKGYTF
-	TRBJ2-5	TRBD1	TRBV18	TGTGCCAGCTCGCAATCGACAGGGGGGCTAGAGACCCAGTACTTC	CASSQSTGGLETQYF
-	TRBJ2-4	-	TRBV4-1	TGCGCCAGCAGCCTCCCCGGGCAGGGGCCCATTCAGTACTTC	CASSLPGQGPIQYF
-	TRBJ2-1	-	TRBV14	TGTGCCAGCAGCCAAGGTCCGAAGGGGACCTACAATGAGCAGTTCTTC	CASSQGPKGTYNEQFF
once	TRBJ2-1	-	TRBV30	TGTGCCGGACGCGCCTACTTCGGGAGATACAATGAGCAGTTCTTC	CAGRAYFGRYNEQFF
-	TRBJ2-2	TRBD2	TRBV7-9	TGTGCCAGCAGCCCTAGCGGGGGGGTGAACACCGGGGAGCTGTTTTTT	CASSPSGGVNTGELFF
-	TRBJ2-3	-	TRBV5-1	TGCGCCAGCAGCTTGGACGCGGGGTCACGCACAGATACGCAGTATTTT	CASSLDAGSRTDTQYF
-	TRBJ1-5	-	TRBV19	TGTGCCAGTAGTACGCGAGGTGGGCCCCAGCATTTT	CASSTRGGPQHF
-	TRBJ2-2	-	TRBV28	TGTGCCAGCACCCTACAGACGAACACCGGGGAGCTGTTTTTT	CASTLQTNTGELFF
once	TRBJ2-5	TRBD2	TRBV15	TGTGCCACCAGCAGAGTACCTAGCGGGGGGGTTCAAGAGACCCAGTACTTC	CATSRVPSGGVQETQYF
-	TRBJ2-3	TRBD2	TRBV5-1	TGCGCCAGCAGCTTGGGGGCTAGCGGGGGCGCAGATACGCAGTATTTT	CASSLGASGGADTQYF
-	TRBJ2-7	TRBD2	TRBV10-3	TGTGCCGCAGGGACTAGTTTATACGAGCAGTACTTC	CAAGTSLYEQYF
-	TRBJ2-6	-	TRBV6-6	TGTGCCAGCAGTGGGGGGGGCGCTGGGGCCAACGTCCTGACTTTC	CASSGGGAGANVLTF
-	TRBJ2-1	-	TRBV11-3	TGTGCCAGCAGCTTGAGGGGGAGCTCCTACAATGAGCAGTTCTTC	CASSLRGSSYNEQFF
-	TRBJ2-1	TRBD2	TRBV12-5	TGTGCTAGTGGTTTGGTACAGAAGGCTAGCGGGGGGTTAAGGAATGAGCAGTTCTTC	CASGLVQKASGGLRNEQFF
few	TRBJ1-4	TRBD1	TRBV7-9	TGTGCCAGCAGCGACAGGGTGGCTAATGAAAAACTGTTTTTT	CASSDRVANEKLFF
-	TRBJ1-5	TRBD1	TRBV6-1	TGTGCCAGCAGTGATCCGGACAGGGCGAGTACCAATCAGCCCCAGCATTTT	CASSDPDRASTNQPQHF
-	TRBJ1-6	-	TRBV5-4	TGTGCCAGCAGCCCGGGAGTAAGCTCCTATAATTCACCCCTCCACTTT	CASSPGVSSYNSPLHF
-	TRBJ1-1	-	TRBV2	TGTGCCAGCAGTGTATTACGGTGGGCTTTCTTT	CASSVLRWAFF
-	TRBJ1-4	-	TRBV15	TGTGCCACCAGCACGTCAAGTCGGGGGGCTGGTGAAAAACTGTTTTTT	CATSTSSRGAGEKLFF
-	TRBJ2-5	TRBD2	TRBV4-1	TGCGCCAGCAGCCAAGGCCCGGGGCGGGGGGCCCCAGGTTGGGCCCAGTACTTC	CASSQGPGRGAPGWAQYF
-	TRBJ2-3	TRBD2	TRBV11-3	TGTGCCAGCAGCCTTGGGCTAGCGGAGACAGATACGCAGTATTTT	CASSLGLAETDTQYF
once	TRBJ1-5	-	TRBV6-1	TGTGCCAGCAGTGAGAGGGTCGGGGGGAATCAGCCCCAGCATTTT	CASSERVGGNQPQHF
-	TRBJ2-7	-	TRBV5-6	TGTGCCAGCAGCTTGGTAACGGGGTACCCCTACGAGCAGTACTTC	CASSLVTGYPYEQYF
once	TRBJ1-4	TRBD1	TRBV9	TGTGCCAGCAGCGTAGTAGGACAGGGGAGGGTTTTGGGGGAAAAACTGTTTTTT	CASSVVGQGRVLGEKLFF
-	TRBJ2-7	-	TRBV19	TGTGCCAGTAGTGCGAACGCCGGTGCCCGGGGAGACGAGCAGTACTTC	CASSANAGARGDEQYF
-	TRBJ1-1	-	TRBV19	TGTGCCAGTAGTATACGGACACTTGAAGCTTTCTTT	CASSIRTLEAFF
few	TRBJ1-2	-	TRBV29-1	TGCAGCGGACTTGACAGTTCCGGCTACACCTTC	CSGLDSSGYTF
-	TRBJ1-2	-	TRBV11-3	TGTGCCAGTCCTGGGGGGACCTATGGCTACACCTTC	CASPGGTYGYTF
-	TRBJ2-5	-	TRBV18	TGTGCCAGCTCACCTCAGTCGTACCAAGAGACCCAGTACTTC	CASSPQSYQETQYF
-	TRBJ1-2	-	TRBV29-1	TGCAGCGTGGGGGGTGGCTACACCTTC	CSVGGGYTF
-	TRBJ2-2	TRBD1	TRBV7-7	TGTGCTAGCGGACAGGGTCCGAACACCGGGGAGCTGTTTTTT	CASGQGPNTGELFF
-	TRBJ2-3	TRBD2	TRBV18	TGTGCCAGCTCACCACCGGGCCTAGCGGGAATGGGGACAGATACGCAGTATTTT	CASSPPGLAGMGTDTQYF
-	TRBJ2-3	TRBD2	TRBV5-1	TGCGCCAGCAGTCCTAGGACTAGCGGGGGGGTTCCAGATACGCAGTATTTT	CASSPRTSGGVPDTQYF
-	TRBJ2-7	TRBD1	TRBV7-2	TGTGCCAGCAGCGGACGGACAGGGTTGGACTACGAGCAGTACTTC	CASSGRTGLDYEQYF
-	TRBJ2-3	TRBD2	TRBV5-4	TGTGCCAGCAGCTACCGACTAGCAAGGTTCACAGATACGCAGTATTTT	CASSYRLARFTDTQYF
-	TRBJ2-3	-	TRBV5-1	TGCGCCAACAGCTTGGAGGGGCAGGTTGCCGGAGATACGCAGTATTTT	CANSLEGQVAGDTQYF
once	TRBJ2-3	-	TRBV19	TGTGCCAGTAGTATAGTGCAGGGGATGGGCACAGATACGCAGTATTTT	CASSIVQGMGTDTQYF
-	TRBJ2-5	TRBD1	TRBV9	TGTGCCAGCAGCGTAGCCGGGACAGGGCTTGGGGAGACCCAGTACTTC	CASSVAGTGLGETQYF
once	TRBJ1-1	-	TRBV5-1	TGCGCCAGCAGCGAGCAACCCGGGACAGAAGCTTTCTTT	CASSEQPGTEAFF
-	TRBJ1-6	TRBD1	TRBV18	TGTGCCAGCTCACCAAAAGGGACAGGGGGCTCCTATAATTCACCCCTCCACTTT	CASSPKGTGGSYNSPLHF
-	TRBJ2-1	TRBD1	TRBV7-3	TGTGCCAGCAGCAGAGGTCGAGGGAGACAGGGACGCAATGAGCAGTTCTTC	CASSRGRGRQGRNEQFF
-	TRBJ2-3	-	TRBV6-1	TGTGCCAGCACCATAGCGGTTACAGATACGCAGTATTTT	CASTIAVTDTQYF
-	TRBJ1-1	-	TRBV28	TGTGCCAGCAGTTTGCAGGGAACGAACACTGAAGCTTTCTTT	CASSLQGTNTEAFF
-	TRBJ1-1	-	TRBV19	TGTGCCAGTAGCCAAATGAACACTGAAGCTTTCTTT	CASSQMNTEAFF
-	TRBJ1-5	-	TRBV7-9	TGTGCCAGCAGCCCAAACAGGGACCACAATCAGCCCCAGCATTTT	CASSPNRDHNQPQHF
-	TRBJ1-2	-	TRBV25-1	TGTGCCAGCAGTGAATCCGACAGGCCCGTGGGCTACACCTTC	CASSESDRPVGYTF
-	TRBJ1-1	-	TRBV6-5	TGTGCCAGCAGTTACCTGGGACCCAGGGGCACTGAAGCTTTCTTT	CASSYLGPRGTEAFF
-	TRBJ1-5	TRBD1	TRBV2	TGTGCCAGCAGATCCGGGACAGGGGGCGTTCAGCCCCAGCATTTT	CASRSGTGGVQPQHF
-	TRBJ2-2	TRBD1	TRBV7-6	TGTGCCAGCAGCTTTCAGGGGGCAGGTCCCGGGGAGCTGTTTTTT	CASSFQGAGPGELFF
-	TRBJ2-7	-	TRBV14	TGTGCCAGCAGCCAAATGTCCGAGTATACGAAGTACGAGCAGTACTTC	CASSQMSEYTKYEQYF
-	TRBJ2-1	-	TRBV10-3	TGTGCCATCAGTGGTGGGGGCCGTATCTACAATGAGCAGTTCTTC	CAISGGGRIYNEQFF
-	TRBJ1-5	TRBD1	TRBV30	TGTGCCTGGGGTAGACAGGGATCGCAGCCCCAGCATTTT	CAWGRQGSQPQHF
-	TRBJ1-4	TRBD1	TRBV7-9	TGTGCCAGCAGCAATCGACAGGGTGTTAATGAAAAACTGTTTTTT	CASSNRQGVNEKLFF
-	TRBJ2-1	-	TRBV19	TGTGCCAGTAGTATGGGGTTGGGCGGGGGCTATGAGCAGTTCTTC	CASSMGLGGGYEQFF
-	TRBJ1-1	-	TRBV19	TGTGCCAGTAGTATCCCAAGCCCCAGGGGTGACACTGAAGCTTTCTTT	CASSIPSPRGDTEAFF
-	TRBJ2-1	TRBD1	TRBV7-9	TGTGCCAGCAGCGTGGACAGGGCCACCTACAATGAGCAGTTCTTC	CASSVDRATYNEQFF
few	TRBJ1-5	-	TRBV11-2	TGTGCCAGCAGTTTAAGAGCGGGATCAGGTCAGCCCCAGCATTTT	CASSLRAGSGQPQHF
-	TRBJ2-7	TRBD1	TRBV15	TGTGCCACCAGCAGCGACAGGGGGATCTACGAGCAGTACTTC	CATSSDRGIYEQYF
-	TRBJ1-6	-	TRBV6-1	TGTGCCAGCAGAGGAAGACCCGGGATAAATTCACCCCTCCACTTT	CASRGRPGINSPLHF